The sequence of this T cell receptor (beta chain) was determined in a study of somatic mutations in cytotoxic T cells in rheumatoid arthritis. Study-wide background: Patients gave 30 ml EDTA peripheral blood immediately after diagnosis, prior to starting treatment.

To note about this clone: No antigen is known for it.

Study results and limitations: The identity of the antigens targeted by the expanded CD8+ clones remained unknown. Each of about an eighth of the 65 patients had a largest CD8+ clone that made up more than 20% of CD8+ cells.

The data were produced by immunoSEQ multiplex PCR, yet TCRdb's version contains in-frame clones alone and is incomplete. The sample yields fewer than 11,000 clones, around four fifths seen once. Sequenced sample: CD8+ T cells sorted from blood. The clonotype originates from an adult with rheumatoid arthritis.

Here the CDR3 DNA reads TGTGCCAGCAGTGAACGTAGCGGGAGTCGCGATGAGCAGTTCTTC. This gives the protein CASSERSGSRDEQFF. The chain carries TRBV2 and TRBJ2-1; 9 nucleotides line up with TRBD2. Looked up from germline, CDR1 is SNHLY and CDR2 is FYNNEI. The CDR3 is 15 amino acids. The junction had 7 bases not matched to a gene; V was cut back by 2 bases and J by 8 bases.